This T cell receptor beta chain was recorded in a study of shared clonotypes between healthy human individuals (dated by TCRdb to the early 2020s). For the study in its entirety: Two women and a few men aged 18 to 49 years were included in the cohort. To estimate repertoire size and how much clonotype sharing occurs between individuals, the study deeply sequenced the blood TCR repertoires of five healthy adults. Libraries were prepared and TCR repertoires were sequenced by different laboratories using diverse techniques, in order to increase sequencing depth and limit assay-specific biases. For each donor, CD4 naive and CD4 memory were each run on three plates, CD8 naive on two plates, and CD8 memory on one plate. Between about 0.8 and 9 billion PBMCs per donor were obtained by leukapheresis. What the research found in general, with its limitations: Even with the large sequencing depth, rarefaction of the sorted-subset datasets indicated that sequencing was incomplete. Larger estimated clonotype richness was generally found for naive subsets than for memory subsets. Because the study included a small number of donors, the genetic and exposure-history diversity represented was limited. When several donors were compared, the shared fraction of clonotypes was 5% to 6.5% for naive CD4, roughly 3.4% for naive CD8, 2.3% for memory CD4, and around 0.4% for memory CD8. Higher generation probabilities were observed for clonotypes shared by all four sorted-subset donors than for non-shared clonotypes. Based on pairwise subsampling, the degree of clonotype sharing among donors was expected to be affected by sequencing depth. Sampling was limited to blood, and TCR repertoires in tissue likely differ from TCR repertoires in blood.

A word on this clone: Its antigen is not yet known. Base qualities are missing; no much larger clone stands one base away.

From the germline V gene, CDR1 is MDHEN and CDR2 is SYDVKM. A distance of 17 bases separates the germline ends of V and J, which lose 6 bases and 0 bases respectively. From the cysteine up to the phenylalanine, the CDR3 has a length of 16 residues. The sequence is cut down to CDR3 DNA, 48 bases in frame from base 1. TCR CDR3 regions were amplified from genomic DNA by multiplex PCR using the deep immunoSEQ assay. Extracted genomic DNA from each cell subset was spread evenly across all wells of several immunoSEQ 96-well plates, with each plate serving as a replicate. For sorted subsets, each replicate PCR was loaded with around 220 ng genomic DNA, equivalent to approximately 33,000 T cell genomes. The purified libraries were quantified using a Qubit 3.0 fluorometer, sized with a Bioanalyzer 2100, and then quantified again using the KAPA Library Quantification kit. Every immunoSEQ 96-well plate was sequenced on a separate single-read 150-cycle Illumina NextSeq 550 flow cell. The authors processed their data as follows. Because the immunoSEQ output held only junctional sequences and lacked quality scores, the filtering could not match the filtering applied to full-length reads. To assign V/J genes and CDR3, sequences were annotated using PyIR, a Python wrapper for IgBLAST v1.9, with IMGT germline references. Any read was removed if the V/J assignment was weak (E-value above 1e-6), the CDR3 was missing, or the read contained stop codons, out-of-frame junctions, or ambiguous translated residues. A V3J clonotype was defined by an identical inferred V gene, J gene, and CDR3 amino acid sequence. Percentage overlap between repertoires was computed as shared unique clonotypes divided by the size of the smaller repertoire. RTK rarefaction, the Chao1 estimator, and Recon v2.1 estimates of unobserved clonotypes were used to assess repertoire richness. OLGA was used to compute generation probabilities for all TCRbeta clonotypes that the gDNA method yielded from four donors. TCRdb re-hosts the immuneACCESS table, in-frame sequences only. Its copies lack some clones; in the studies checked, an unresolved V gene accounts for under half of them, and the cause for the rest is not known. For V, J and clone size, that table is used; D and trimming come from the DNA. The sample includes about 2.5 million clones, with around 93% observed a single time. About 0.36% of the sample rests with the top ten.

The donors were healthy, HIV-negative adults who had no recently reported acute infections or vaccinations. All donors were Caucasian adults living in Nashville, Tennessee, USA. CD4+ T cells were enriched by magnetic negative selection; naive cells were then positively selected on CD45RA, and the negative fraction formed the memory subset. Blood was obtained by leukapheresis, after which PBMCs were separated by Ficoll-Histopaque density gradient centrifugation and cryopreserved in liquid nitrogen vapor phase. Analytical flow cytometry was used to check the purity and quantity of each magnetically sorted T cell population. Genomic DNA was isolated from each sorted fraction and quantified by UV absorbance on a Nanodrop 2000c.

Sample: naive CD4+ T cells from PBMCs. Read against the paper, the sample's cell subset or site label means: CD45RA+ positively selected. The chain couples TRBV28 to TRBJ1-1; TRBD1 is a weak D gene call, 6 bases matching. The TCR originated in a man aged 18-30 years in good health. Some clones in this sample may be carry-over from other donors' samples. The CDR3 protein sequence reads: CASSPRGRGMNTEAFF. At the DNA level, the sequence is TGTGCCAGCAGCCCCCGCGGCAGGGGAATGAACACTGAAGCTTTCTTT.